This T cell receptor beta chain was sequenced during a study of cytomegalovirus exposure and HLA in healthy donors. From germline, CDR1 is MDHEN and CDR2 SYDVKM. The CDR3 consists of 16 residues. After removal of 6 bases from V and 6 bases from J, the junction contained 12 bases not matched to a gene. PCR was performed using 60 Vbeta and 13 Jbeta primers. Libraries were prepared by immunoSEQ multiplex PCR; TCRdb keeps only in-frame clonotypes and omits some of them. The sample shows fewer than 200,000 clones, about 80% of them seen only once. General study points: A later analysis linked 16,951 TCR beta sequences to HLA alleles at 0.05 false discovery rate.

A word on this clone: What it recognizes is unknown.

Material: PBMCs. This receptor was taken from a woman aged 50 to 60 in good health and CMV-seronegative. The gene calls are TRBV28 and TRBJ1-5; 9 bases map to TRBD1. The CDR3 spells CASRQLQGAGGQPQHF. Written as DNA, the CDR3 is TGTGCCAGCAGGCAACTACAGGGGGCGGGAGGTCAGCCCCAGCATTTT.